The 16 T cell receptor beta chains below come from one sample, sequenced in a study of cytomegalovirus exposure and HLA in healthy donors (dated by TCRdb to 2016 to 2017). Library method: the immunoSEQ multiplex PCR assay. For the multiplex PCR, a mixture combining 60 forward primers for TCR Vbeta segments and 13 reverse primers for TCR Jbeta segments was used. TCRdb mirrors the immuneACCESS table, restricted to in-frame sequences. Some clones are absent from its copies; in checked studies, under half trace to an unresolved V gene, and the reason for the others is unknown. This sample lists 80,000 to 100,000 clones; over 70% were detected once. Clones ranked in the top ten supply approximately 10% of the sample. The sample comprised PBMCs. These receptors came from a man aged 18 to 29 in good health and CMV-seropositive.

This clone was seen a few times. The chain recombines TRBV5-1 with TRBJ2-5; 8 bases align to TRBD1. Germline loops: CDR1 SGHRS, CDR2 YFSETQ. The CDR3 loop spans 15 amino acids. V gave up 2 bases and J gave up 5 bases; unmatched junction bases: 8. The CDR3 sequence: CASSFPGTGRETQYF. CDR3 coding DNA: TGCGCCAGCAGCTTCCCCGGGACAGGCCGGGAGACCCAGTACTTC.

This sequence joins TRBV10-1 and TRBJ2-7; the match to TRBD1 covers 7 bases. The CDR3 spans 13 residues. Germline values: CDR1 WNHNN, CDR2 SYGVQD (reference sequence). V gave up 4 bases and J gave up 7 bases; unmatched junction bases: 7. The CDR3 nucleotides are TGCGCCAGCAGTGGTGACAGGGTGGGGGAGCAGTACTTC. This sequence encodes CASSGDRVGEQYF.

The V call is TRBV6-5, the J call TRBJ2-7; TRBD2 agrees at 7 bases. V lost 2 bases, J lost 4 bases, and 8 bases stayed unmatched. Germline V gives CDR1 MNHEY, CDR2 SVGAGI. The length of the CDR3 is 15 residues. CDR3 coding DNA: TGTGCCAGCAGTTACGGAGTACGGGGGGAGTACGAGCAGTACTTC. It specifies CASSYGVRGEYEQYF.

CDR3 nucleotides: TGTGCCAGCAGACACCCAGGGGGCTGGGGCTACACCTTC. This gives the protein CASRHPGGWGYTF. The chain joins TRBV27 to TRBJ1-2, with 8 bases matching TRBD1. Germline lookup yields CDR1 MNHEY and CDR2 SMNVEV (reference sequence). There are 13 residues in the CDR3. V dropped 6 bases and J dropped 8; count of bases not matched to a gene: 8.

The chain recombines TRBV6-6 with TRBJ2-1, with TRBD1 matching over 7 bases. The CDR3 spans 13 residues. After removal of 10 bases from V and 7 bases from J, the junction contained 10 bases not matched to a gene. Germline V CDR1 and CDR2: MNHNY, SVGAGI (reference sequence). The CDR3 region has the DNA TGTGCCATCCAACAGGGGATTGGGAATGAGCAGTTCTTC. As protein: CAIQQGIGNEQFF.

CDR3 DNA sequence: TGTGCCAGCAGCCGCGCGGGACTAGCGGGGACCGGGGAGCTGTTTTTT. Translation: CASSRAGLAGTGELFF. This chain links TRBV5-5 with TRBJ2-2; 13 bases agree with TRBD2. The CDR3 totals 16 residues. Trimming removed 4 bases from V and 5 bases from J; junction bases left unmatched: 5. The germline V gene has CDR1 SGHKS and CDR2 YYEKEE (reference sequence).

The chain has TRBV11-2 and TRBJ2-7; the D gene is possibly TRBD1 (6 bases). Germline V gives CDR1 SGHAT, CDR2 FQNNGV. The CDR3 sequence is 14 residues long. V lost 7 bases to trimming and J lost 2 bases, with 15 bases between them. The CDR3 DNA reads TGTGCCAGCAAGAGGGCAGGGGAAGCCTACGAGCAGTACTTC. Translated, it gives CASKRAGEAYEQYF.

This clone was counted only a few times. This CDR3 is CAAVQGASGNTIYF. DNA of the CDR3: TGTGCCGCCGTACAGGGGGCATCTGGAAACACCATATATTTT. The J gene is TRBJ1-3, the V gene TRBV28; 9 positions match TRBD1. The CDR3 loop spans 14 amino acids. Per germline, CDR1 MDHEN and CDR2 SYDVKM. The V gene end was trimmed by 11 bases and the J gene end by 1 base; junction bases not matched to a gene: 6.

The sample holds one count of this clone. The CDR3 is CASSSHIGLAGGNEQFF. The CDR3 nucleotides read TGTGCCAGCAGTTCCCATATAGGGCTAGCGGGGGGTAATGAGCAGTTCTTC. V usage is TRBV28 and J usage is TRBJ2-1, with 11 bases identical to TRBD2. CDR1 and CDR2 from the germline V gene are MDHEN and SYDVKM. The V gene end was trimmed by 4 bases and the J gene end by 7 bases; junction bases not matched to a gene: 12. This CDR3 has 17 residues.

The chain carries TRBV5-1 and TRBJ2-7; 10 bases are a match to TRBD1. V lost 4 bases, J lost 6 bases, and 7 bases stayed unmatched. Germline values: CDR1 SGHRS, CDR2 YFSETQ. This CDR3 comprises 14 residues. The CDR3 spells CASSLGGTGVEQYF. In DNA, the CDR3 is TGCGCCAGCAGCCTGGGGGGGACAGGGGTCGAGCAGTACTTC.

The V and J genes are TRBV5-1 and TRBJ1-1; 8 nucleotides agree with TRBD1. The CDR3 runs to 13 residues. The V segment lost 8 bases and the J segment 3 bases; nucleotides outside the gene matches: 6. CDR1 SGHRS and CDR2 YFSETQ come from the germline V gene. The CDR3 sequence: CASSTQGDTEAFF. The CDR3, as DNA: TGCGCCAGTTCAACACAGGGGGACACTGAAGCTTTCTTT.

V usage is TRBV7-9 and J usage is TRBJ2-5; 8 nucleotides agree with TRBD1. Trimming at V came to 6 bases and at J to 5 bases, leaving 8 bases not matched to a gene. There are 14 residues in the CDR3. Germline loops: CDR1 SEHNR, CDR2 FQNEAQ (reference sequence). The CDR3 loop reads CASSQQGVRETQYF. In DNA form, the CDR3 reads TGTGCCAGCAGTCAACAGGGGGTTAGGGAGACCCAGTACTTC. Full variable domain (rest looked up from reference TRBV7-9 and TRBJ2-5): DTGVSQNPRHKITKRGQNVTFRCDPISEHNRLYWYRQTLGQGPEFLTYFQNEAQLEKSRLLSDRFSAERPKGSFSTLEIQRTEQGDSAMYLCASSQQGVRETQYFGPGTRLLVL.

The V and J genes are TRBV28 and TRBJ2-1; D may be TRBD1 (5 bases). The germline CDR1 and CDR2 sequences are MDHEN and SYDVKM. Trimming left V 5 bases short and J 0 bases short, with 11 bases between. There are 15 residues in the CDR3. CDR3 protein: CASSVLDNSYNEQFF. The CDR3 nucleotides are TGTGCCAGCAGTGTTCTGGACAACTCCTACAATGAGCAGTTCTTC.

Written as DNA, the CDR3 is TGTGCCACCAAACCCCGGGGGGTTCCCCAAGAGACCCAGTACTTC. This sequence encodes CATKPRGVPQETQYF. This chain connects TRBV19 to TRBJ2-5, with TRBD2 matching over 7 bases. The CDR3 has 15 amino acids. The J segment lost 1 base and the V segment lost 10 bases, leaving 12 bases of the junction unmatched. Germline CDR1 reads LNHDA; CDR2 reads SQIVND (reference sequence).

This rearrangement joins TRBV9 to TRBJ1-3; D uncertain. The CDR3 is made up of 17 amino acids. The V end was cut by 2 bases, the J end by 0 bases, with 15 bases between. Germline V gene lookup returns CDR1 SGDLS and CDR2 YYNGEE. The CDR3 DNA is TGTGCCAGCAGCGTGGATGGCAGGCGCTACTCTGGAAACACCATATATTTT. Translated: CASSVDGRRYSGNTIYF. Together with reference TRBV9 and TRBJ1-3, the CDR3 gives the full variable domain: DSGVTQTPKHLITATGQRVTLRCSPRSGDLSVYWYQQSLDQGLQFLIQYYNGEERAKGNILERFSAQQFPDLHSELNLSSLELGDSALYFCASSVDGRRYSGNTIYFGEGSWLTVV.

This chain joins TRBV27 and TRBJ2-5, with 8 bases that match TRBD2. Per the germline V gene, CDR1 is MNHEY and CDR2 is SMNVEV (reference sequence). J was trimmed by 2 bases and V by 3 bases; bases with no gene match: 5. The CDR3 covers 15 residues. The CDR3 sequence is CASSFSGGKQETQYF. The DNA of the CDR3 is TGTGCCAGCAGTTTCAGCGGGGGAAAACAAGAGACCCAGTACTTC.